These 24 T cell receptor beta chains share one sample of origin, sequenced in a study of a mutant IDH1 vaccine in newly diagnosed glioma. Sequencing used immunoSEQ multiplex PCR; TCRdb keeps in-frame clones, though not all of them. The profile shows about 24,000 clones, roughly 84% of them singletons. Their antigens remain unidentified. The time point: week 47, end of study. The investigators gave 300 ug of mutant IDH1 20-mer peptide in each vaccine dose, together with topical imiquimod. The material was PBMCs, obtained from a glioma patient whose treatment included an IDH1 peptide vaccine. These receptors were taken from a man between 35 and 55 years old with glioma.

This clone was picked up one time. The CDR3 protein is CASSPTSNYGYTF. The CDR3 DNA follows: TGCGCCAGCAGCCCTACGTCCAACTATGGCTACACCTTC. The gene calls are TRBV4-1 and TRBJ1-2; D unclear. Trimming stripped 4 bases from V and 2 bases from J, with 8 bases between. From germline, CDR1 is MGHRA and CDR2 YSYEKL. The CDR3 has 13 amino acids.

The genes are TRBV21-1 and TRBJ1-1. TRBV21-1 has pseudogene status. This CDR3 has 14 residues. The CDR3 DNA reads TGTGCCAGCAGCAAAGAGGATCAGAACACTGAAGCTTTCTTT. Translated, it gives CASSKEDQNTEAFF.

In its sample, this clone was seen once. At one boundary the junction diverges from the germline segment, which might be a read error. This CDR3 is also generated by other DNA sequences in the sample. The CDR3 reads CASSEGKGWDGGEQYF. The CDR3 DNA reads TGCGCCAGCAGTGAAGGGAAGGGATGGGATGGGGGCGAGCAGTACTTC. The chain is built from TRBV2 and TRBJ2-7; D may correspond to TRBD1 or TRBD2 (5 bases each). The CDR3 is 16 amino acids. The germline gives CDR1 SNHLY, CDR2 FYNNEI.

The V call is TRBV10-3, the J call TRBJ1-5; the match to TRBD1 covers 7 bases. The CDR3 totals 14 residues. Germline trimming cut 3 bases from V and 5 bases from J; bases unmatched to any gene: 4. The germline gives CDR1 ENHRY, CDR2 SYGVKD. The DNA for the CDR3 is TGTGCCATCAGTGAAGGGCAGGGGGATCAGCCCCAGCATTTT. It yields the protein CAISEGQGDQPQHF.

The chain links TRBV18 to TRBJ2-7, with D perhaps matching TRBD1 or TRBD2 (5 bases each). Trimming removed 6 bases at V and 0 bases at J, with 12 bases between. CDR3 length: 14 amino acids. Germline-derived CDR1 and CDR2 are KGHSH and LQKENI. The CDR3 DNA reads as TGTGCCAGCTCCCCCTTGGGGACCTCCTACGAGCAGTACTTC. The encoded protein is CASSPLGTSYEQYF.

This chain connects TRBV4-1 to TRBJ2-7; D perhaps matches TRBD2 (5 bases). Trimming stripped 1 base from V and 0 bases from J, with 16 bases between. Germline CDR1 and CDR2: MGHRA and YSYEKL. This CDR3 is 17 amino acids long. This CDR3 is CASSQGLQRYFSYEQYF. CDR3 in DNA: TGCGCCAGCAGCCAAGGTCTCCAGCGGTATTTCTCCTACGAGCAGTACTTC.

This clone appeared a single time. This chain joins TRBV10-3 and TRBJ2-7, with 8 positions matching TRBD2. CDR3 length equals 15 residues. Germline-derived CDR1 and CDR2 are ENHRY and SYGVKD. V was pared by 2 bases and J by 7 bases, with 10 bases of the junction left unmatched. The CDR3 sequence is CAISEAGGLVREQYF. The CDR3 DNA is TGTGCCATCAGTGAGGCGGGGGGTCTTGTTAGGGAGCAGTACTTC.

The chain links TRBV7-8 to TRBJ2-5; D unresolved. V lost 0 bases, J lost 2 bases, and 1 base lay in between. This CDR3 spans 12 amino acids. The V gene's germline CDR1 is SGHVS and CDR2 FQNEAQ. CDR3 loop: CASSLAQETQYF. CDR3 in DNA: TGTGCCAGCAGCTTAGCGCAAGAGACCCAGTACTTC.

V gene TRBV10-3 combines with J gene TRBJ1-3; unclear D gene. From germline, CDR1 is ENHRY and CDR2 SYGVKD. Deletions cut 6 bases from V and 4 bases from J, with 10 bases between. CDR3 length: 13 residues. This CDR3 is CAISKDDGNTIYF. CDR3 sequence (DNA): TGTGCCATCAGCAAAGACGACGGAAACACCATATATTTT.

This chain connects TRBV2 to TRBJ1-1; 8 bases map to TRBD1. Trimming removed 6 bases from V and 5 bases from J; junction bases left unmatched: 5. CDR1 and CDR2 (germline): SNHLY, FYNNEI. This CDR3 contains 13 residues. This chain's CDR3 is CASRQGGGTEAFF. Here the CDR3 DNA reads TGTGCCAGCAGACAGGGGGGAGGAACTGAAGCTTTCTTT.

This clone was observed a single time. The chain carries TRBV7-8 and TRBJ2-7, with 7 bases matching TRBD2. CDR1 SGHVS and CDR2 FQNEAQ come from the germline V gene. This CDR3 region has 13 residues. The V gene end was trimmed by 4 bases and the J gene end by 3 bases; junction bases not matched to a gene: 3. This chain's CDR3 is CASSSRTSYEQYF. CDR3 in DNA: TGTGCCAGCAGCTCCCGGACTAGCTACGAGCAGTACTTC. Complete variable domain (other parts from reference TRBV7-8 and TRBJ2-7): GAGVSQSPRYKVAKRGQDVALRCDPISGHVSLFWYQQALGQGPEFLTYFQNEAQLDKSGLPSDRFFAERPEGSVSTLKIQRTQQEDSAVYLCASSSRTSYEQYFGPGTRLTVT.

This chain uses TRBV4-3 with TRBJ2-7; the match to TRBD1 covers 9 bases. J lost 6 bases, V lost 2 bases, and 2 bases had no gene match. From germline, CDR1 is LGHNA and CDR2 YSLEER. CDR3 length: 13 amino acids. Written as DNA, the CDR3 is TGCGCCAGCAGCCAACTGACAGGGGGCGAGCAGTACTTC. Its translation: CASSQLTGGEQYF.

This chain uses TRBV5-1 with TRBJ2-1; 7 bases agree with TRBD2. Germline V gives CDR1 SGHRS, CDR2 YFSETQ. Unmatched junction bases numbered 7, after V lost 0 bases and J lost 7 bases. CDR3 length: 15 residues. CDR3 in amino acids: CASSLEGREWNEQFF. CDR3 nucleotide sequence: TGCGCCAGCAGCTTGGAGGGGCGGGAGTGGAATGAGCAGTTCTTC.

For this clone: Within the sample, other DNA sequences also encode this same CDR3. The chain links TRBV5-6 to TRBJ2-7, with 7 bases fitting TRBD2. The CDR3 runs 14 residues. V trimming: 1 base; J trimming: 7 bases; junction bases outside the gene matches: 8. In germline, CDR1 is SGHDT, CDR2 YYEEEE. CDR3 sequence reads: CASSLFGRDYEQYF. CDR3 DNA sequence: TGTGCCAGCAGCTTGTTTGGGAGGGATTATGAGCAGTACTTC.

V is TRBV12-5 and J is TRBJ2-5, with 7 positions matching TRBD2. This CDR3 is built from 11 residues. J gave up 4 bases and V 10 bases, and 3 bases lay outside the gene matches. Germline CDR1 reads LGHNT; CDR2 reads FRNRAP. This chain's CDR3 is CATAGAETQYF. CDR3 sequence (DNA): TGTGCTACGGCGGGAGCAGAGACCCAGTACTTC.

This chain connects TRBV12-5 to TRBJ2-1; 7 bases map to TRBD2. The junction had 15 bases not matched to a gene; V was cut back by 7 bases and J by 6 bases. The CDR3 runs to 16 residues. CDR1 and CDR2 (germline): LGHNT, FRNRAP. This chain's CDR3 is CASEGFPGGRSNEQFF. The DNA for the CDR3 is TGTGCTAGTGAAGGGTTTCCGGGAGGCCGTAGCAATGAGCAGTTCTTC. Variable domain in full (rest from reference TRBV12-5 and TRBJ2-1): DARVTQTPRHKVTEMGQEVTMRCQPILGHNTVFWYRQTMMQGLELLAYFRNRAPLDDSGMPKDRFSAEMPDATLATLKIQPSEPRDSAVYFCASEGFPGGRSNEQFFGPGTRLTVL.

In this sample, this clone turned up a few times. The chain has TRBV7-9 and TRBJ1-4; D not resolved. Trimming cost V 3 bases and J 2 bases, with 4 bases left between them. Germline CDR1 reads SEHNR; CDR2 reads FQNEAQ (reference sequence). The CDR3 consists of 13 residues. The CDR3 nucleotides read TGTGCCAGCAGCTTTCGCACTAATGAAAAACTGTTTTTT. Its protein product is CASSFRTNEKLFF.

This rearrangement joins TRBV5-6 to TRBJ2-7, with D unclear. The CDR3 has 14 residues. V was shortened by 4 bases and J by 2 bases, with 13 bases between the two germline ends. Germline assignment: CDR1 SGHDT and CDR2 YYEEEE. The CDR3 nucleotides read TGTGCCAGCAGCCCGAGTTGGCGGACCTACGAGCAGTACTTC. Amino acids: CASSPSWRTYEQYF.

The chain has TRBV4-1 and TRBJ2-5, with D possibly TRBD1 on 6 matching bases. Trimming removed 1 base from V and 4 bases from J, with 19 bases in between. The germline CDR1 and CDR2 sequences are MGHRA and YSYEKL. The CDR3 is made up of 17 amino acids. This CDR3 is CASSQGRKYWGPETQYF. Here the CDR3 DNA reads TGCGCCAGCAGCCAAGGCCGGAAATATTGGGGGCCAGAGACCCAGTACTTC.

V gene TRBV4-2 combines with J gene TRBJ2-7, with D possibly being TRBD2 (5 bases). The CDR3 consists of 16 residues. Trimming stripped 0 bases from V and 4 bases from J, with 16 bases between. Germline CDR1 reads LGHNA; CDR2 reads YNFKEQ. CDR3 protein: CASSQDGWDRDYEQYF. CDR3 DNA sequence: TGTGCCAGCAGCCAAGACGGCTGGGATCGGGATTACGAGCAGTACTTC.

DNA of the CDR3: TGTGCCAGCAGCTCCGGACAGACTCACGAGCAGTACTTC. Encoded protein: CASSSGQTHEQYF. V gene TRBV7-8 combines with J gene TRBJ2-7, with D possibly TRBD1 on 6 matching bases. V was cut by 4 bases and J by 5 bases, with 12 bases left in between. Germline-derived CDR1 and CDR2 are SGHVS and FQNEAQ. The CDR3 sequence is 13 residues long.

The chain employs TRBV27 and TRBJ1-2; 7 bases line up with TRBD1. V was pared by 5 bases and J by 1 base, with 7 bases of the junction left unmatched. The germline CDR1 and CDR2 sequences are MNHEY and SMNVEV (reference sequence). This CDR3 is built from 15 residues. The CDR3 region is CASSVRQGLNYGYTF. The DNA for the CDR3 is TGTGCCAGCAGTGTTCGACAGGGCCTTAACTATGGCTACACCTTC.

This chain joins TRBV7-8 and TRBJ2-1; D gene ambiguous. The germline gives CDR1 SGHVS, CDR2 FQNEAQ. The CDR3 length is 13 residues. The V and J ends lost 5 bases and 7 bases respectively, with 12 bases between them. The chain's CDR3 is CASSPPLVNEQFF. The CDR3 region has the DNA TGTGCCAGCAGCCCGCCCCTGGTTAATGAGCAGTTCTTC.

In nucleotides, the CDR3 is TGTGCCAGCAGGACCGGGGATTATGGCTACACCTTC. It is translated as CASRTGDYGYTF. The rearrangement links TRBV6-5 to TRBJ1-2; D ambiguous. The CDR3 spans 12 residues. The ends were cut back, 6 bases at V and 5 bases at J, with 10 bases in the middle. CDR1 is MNHEY, CDR2 SVGAGI, per germline.